The present entry profiles one TCR beta chain with its context. Its antigen is unidentified. TCRdb's copy holds only in-frame clones and misses some; the assay was immunoSEQ multiplex PCR. The sample has some 95,000 clones; 65% to 90% are singletons. These data are taken from a study of T cell responses to AZD1222 COVID-19 vaccine. Study conclusions and caveats: The donors showed a predominance of white British ancestry and of females, with possible underestimation of clonal diversity.

V was clipped by 5 bases and J by 1 base, with 13 bases between them. CDR1 and CDR2 (germline): SEHNR, FQNEAQ (reference sequence). This CDR3 has 15 amino acids. This TCR derives from an adult in good health. The source material was peripheral blood, sampled on day 0 of AZD1222 vaccination. The chain has TRBV7-9 and TRBJ2-3; D not resolved. As DNA, the CDR3 is TGTGCCAGCAGCCCAGATATAGGAGGCACAGATACGCAGTATTTT. Its translation is CASSPDIGGTDTQYF.